This TCR beta chain was documented in a study of blood T cell repertoires in COVID-19. Study-level background: Sites in the United States, Italy and Spain provided acute and convalescent COVID-19 samples. PBMCs, B-cell-depleted T cells, or T cells were the source of the cDNA or gDNA that made up the material.

This CDR3 spans 16 amino acids. The germline CDR1 and CDR2 sequences are MNHEY and SMNVEV (reference sequence). V gave up 2 bases and J gave up 6 bases, with 20 bases separating them. Measured with immunoSEQ multiplex PCR; TCRdb has only the in-frame clones, and not every one. The data show about 110,000 clones, with around 89% seen just once and 4.9% held by the top ten. The sequencing sample was made of peripheral blood. The J gene is TRBJ2-7, the V gene TRBV27; D may be TRBD2 (6 bases). The TCR sequence derives from a man aged 35 to 55 with active or convalescent COVID-19. CDR3 region: CASSLSLGGPSGEQYF. The DNA of the CDR3 is TGTGCCAGCAGTTTAAGCTTAGGAGGGCCCAGCGGCGAGCAGTACTTC.